The rows below give T cell receptor beta chains drawn from one sample of a study of blood T cell repertoires in COVID-19. Measured with immunoSEQ multiplex PCR; TCRdb has only the in-frame clones, and not every one. The sample has 130,000 to 150,000 clones; almost 90% are singletons. Sequencing was done on a sample of peripheral blood. These receptors came from a human donor in a cohort sampled during active COVID-19. Both conserved end residues are part of each CDR3. D genes are given only for firm matches. Some rows mark clone size as missing; the rest say once, few, many or name a class of expanded clone.

>15|.|TRBJ2-5|TRBD1|TRBV28
TGTGCCAGCAGTTCTCAGGACAGGCACCAAGAGACCCAGTACTTC
CASSSQDRHQETQYF
>16|.|TRBJ2-3|TRBD1|TRBV5-1
TGCGCCAGCAGCTTGGGCCTGACAGGGCTCACAGATACGCAGTATTTT
CASSLGLTGLTDTQYF
>14|.|TRBJ1-2|.|TRBV5-6
TGTGCCAGCAGCTTGCGGGGGAATTCGGGTGGCTACACCTTC
CASSLRGNSGGYTF
>11|once|TRBJ2-1|.|TRBV6-4
TGTGCCAGCAGTGACGGCCGGGGGTTGTTCTTC
CASSDGRGLFF
>14|once|TRBJ1-1|.|TRBV24-1
TGTGCCACCAGTGAAACGGGGACTAACACTGAAGCTTTCTTT
CATSETGTNTEAFF
>11|.|TRBJ2-5|.|TRBV7-9
TGTGCCAGCAGCCCGCAAGAGACCCAGTACTTC
CASSPQETQYF
>14|.|TRBJ1-1|.|TRBV19
TGTGCCAGTAGTATGAGGACAGTGAACACTGAAGCTTTCTTT
CASSMRTVNTEAFF
>14|.|TRBJ2-7|TRBD1|TRBV7-6
TGTGCCAGCAGCTTAGGACAGGGGGCCGTCGAGCAGTACTTC
CASSLGQGAVEQYF
>18|.|TRBJ2-2|TRBD2|TRBV3-1/TRBV3-2
TGTGCCAGCAGCCTTACCACGTTAGCGGGAGGGGGAACCGGGGAGCTGTTTTTT
CASSLTTLAGGGTGELFF
>17|.|TRBJ1-4|.|TRBV2
TGTGCCAGCTCTATGGGCCGATCCACGGGGTTGAGTGAAAAACTGTTTTTT
CASSMGRSTGLSEKLFF
>16|once|TRBJ2-5|TRBD1|TRBV3-1/TRBV3-2
TGTGCCAGCAGCCCCCGGACAGGGTTGGGGGAAGAGACCCAGTACTTC
CASSPRTGLGEETQYF
>16|.|TRBJ2-3|TRBD1|TRBV5-6
TGTGCCAGCAGCCGAAACGACAGGGGGTATTCTTATACGCAGTATTTT
CASSRNDRGYSYTQYF
>15|.|TRBJ1-1|TRBD1|TRBV28
TGTGCCAGCAGGGCTTGGGACAGCTATAACACTGAAGCTTTCTTT
CASRAWDSYNTEAFF
>12|.|TRBJ2-7|TRBD1|TRBV9
TGTGCCAGCAGCACAGGGGGATACGAGCAGTACTTC
CASSTGGYEQYF
>14|once|TRBJ2-1|TRBD1|TRBV6-6
TGTGCCAGCAGCCCCGCGACAGGGAGTAATGAGCAGTTCTTC
CASSPATGSNEQFF
>15|.|TRBJ2-3|TRBD2|TRBV5-4
TGTGCCAGCAGCTTGGAGGCTAGCGGGAGAGGTACGCAGTATTTT
CASSLEASGRGTQYF
>16|.|TRBJ2-2|.|TRBV5-1
TGCGCCAGCAGCTTGGTCCTCGGGGGGCCGGGCGGGGAGCTGTTTTTT
CASSLVLGGPGGELFF
>14|.|TRBJ1-5|.|TRBV6-5
TGTGCCAGCAGCGGTTACGGGAGCAATCAGCCCCAGCATTTT
CASSGYGSNQPQHF
>12|once|TRBJ1-1|.|TRBV11-2
TGTGCCAGCAGCTTAGTCACAGGGGAAGCTTTCTTT
CASSLVTGEAFF
>15|.|TRBJ2-7|.|TRBV7-8
TGTGCCAGCAGCGTCGGTCTAGCAGGCACCTACGAGCAGTACTTC
CASSVGLAGTYEQYF
>14|.|TRBJ1-5|.|TRBV7-8
TGTGCCAGCAGCATCTTAGGTCCGGCGGAGCCCCAGCATTTT
CASSILGPAEPQHF
>16|.|TRBJ2-7|.|TRBV6-5
TGTGCCAGCAGTTATACTACGGGAGTCGGCTCCTACGAGCAGTACTTC
CASSYTTGVGSYEQYF
>18|once|TRBJ2-1|TRBD1|TRBV18
TGTGCCAGCTCACCAGTCGTAAAAGGGACAGGGGGAAGGGGTGAGCAGTTCTTC
CASSPVVKGTGGRGEQFF
>14|.|TRBJ1-2|TRBD1|TRBV6-5
TGTGCCAGCAGTCCGGGACAGGGGTCTATGGGCTACACCTTC
CASSPGQGSMGYTF
>12|.|TRBJ2-7|.|TRBV3-1/TRBV3-2
TGTGCCAGCAGCCAAACTCGTAACGAGCAGTACTTC
CASSQTRNEQYF
>13|.|TRBJ2-1|.|TRBV28
TGTGCCAGCCGCGAGACTTCTTACAATGAGCAGTTCTTC
CASRETSYNEQFF
>15|.|TRBJ2-7|TRBD2|TRBV28
TGTGCCAGCAGTCCCAGGACTAGCGGGGGTCCCGAGCAGTACTTC
CASSPRTSGGPEQYF
>15|few|TRBJ2-7|.|TRBV7-2
TGTGCCAGCAGCTTAGGGTCTGCCAGGGCCTACGAGCAGTACTTC
CASSLGSARAYEQYF